The rows below give T cell receptor beta chains drawn from one sample of a study of cytomegalovirus exposure and HLA in healthy donors. The table came from immunoSEQ multiplex PCR; TCRdb's copy has only in-frame clones and leaves some out. The sample has about 160,000 clones; over 80% are singletons. The specimen was PBMCs. These receptors were obtained from a man aged 25-45 years in good health and CMV-seropositive. Each CDR3 is given with its conserved first and last residue. The D gene is left open where the match is weak.

>TRBV6-5|TRBD1|TRBJ1-2
TGTGCCAGCAGCCGAGGACAGGCTAACTATGGCTACACCTTC
CASSRGQANYGYTF
>TRBV6-5|NA|TRBJ2-7
TGTGCCAGCAGTTACGGGGATTCGGGGTTCTACGAGCAGTACTTC
CASSYGDSGFYEQYF
>TRBV27|NA|TRBJ2-2
TGTGCCAGCAGTTTATCGGCAGGACTCAACACCGGGGAGCTGTTTTTT
CASSLSAGLNTGELFF
>TRBV7-9|TRBD1|TRBJ1-5
TGTGCCAGCAGCCTGGGGACAGGGAATCAGCCCCAGCATTTT
CASSLGTGNQPQHF
>TRBV6-1|NA|TRBJ1-2
TGTGCCAGCAGTCTGAACGGACAGACAATAAAGGGCTACACCTTC
CASSLNGQTIKGYTF
>TRBV6-1|TRBD1|TRBJ1-5
TGTGCCAGCAGTGGGGACAGGGCCCAGCCCCAGCATTTT
CASSGDRAQPQHF
>TRBV14|TRBD2|TRBJ2-5
TGTGCCAGCAGCCTGGGACTAAGCGGGCGAGGAGAGACCCAGTACTTC
CASSLGLSGRGETQYF
>TRBV9|TRBD1|TRBJ1-2
TGTGCCAGCAGCGCGGGACAGGGGGCGACCTATGGCTACACCTTC
CASSAGQGATYGYTF
>TRBV7-8|NA|TRBJ2-4
TGTGCCAGCAGCCTCCCTTTCAGGGATCTAGCCAAAAACATTCAGTACTTC
CASSLPFRDLAKNIQYF
>TRBV14|NA|TRBJ1-1
TGTGCCAGCAGCCAAGCTGGGGCTTTGAACACTGAAGCTTTCTTT
CASSQAGALNTEAFF